This TCR beta chain was retrieved from a study of T cell repertoires in cytomegalovirus infection. The CDR3 has 16 amino acids. The V end was cut by 1 base, the J end by 3 bases, with 13 bases between. The germline V gene has CDR1 SGHVS and CDR2 FQNEAQ. In this sample, this clonotype turned up many times. Its cognate antigen is unknown. TCRdb re-derived calls from the reads in MiXCR, one entry per CDR3 protein. The sample has about 570,000 distinct CDR3 sequences; around two fifths are singletons. This sequence originates from a human donor in good health (CMV status not recorded). Some clones in this sample may be carry-over from other donors' samples. The rearrangement joins TRBV7-8 to TRBJ1-3; D may be TRBD1 (5 bases). The material was cultured PBMCs, obtained from culture after CMV antigen stimulation. The CDR3 DNA reads as TGTGCCAGCAGCTTAGGCGGGCGGGGGAGTGGAAACACCATATATTTT. It specifies CASSLGGRGSGNTIYF.